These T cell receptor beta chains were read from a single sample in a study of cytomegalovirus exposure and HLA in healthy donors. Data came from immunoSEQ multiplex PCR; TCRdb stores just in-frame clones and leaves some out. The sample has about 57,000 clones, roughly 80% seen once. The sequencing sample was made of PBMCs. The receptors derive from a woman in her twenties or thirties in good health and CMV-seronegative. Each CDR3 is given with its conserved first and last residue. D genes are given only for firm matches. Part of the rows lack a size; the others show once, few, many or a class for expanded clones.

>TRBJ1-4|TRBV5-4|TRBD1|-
CASSRKVMDRGYNEKLFF
TGTGCCAGCAGCCGTAAAGTCATGGACAGGGGCTATAATGAAAAACTGTTTTTT
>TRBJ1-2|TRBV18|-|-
CASSPAGANYGYTF
TGTGCCAGCTCACCAGCAGGGGCGAACTATGGCTACACCTTC
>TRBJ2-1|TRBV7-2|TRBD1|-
CASSPTGGFFNEQFF
TGTGCCAGCAGCCCGACAGGGGGGTTTTTCAATGAGCAGTTCTTC
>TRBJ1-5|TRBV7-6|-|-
CASSFGGDQPQHF
TGTGCCAGCAGCTTTGGGGGGGATCAGCCCCAGCATTTT
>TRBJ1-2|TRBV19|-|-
CASRIDRISGYTF
TGTGCCAGTAGGATAGACAGGATCTCGGGCTACACCTTC
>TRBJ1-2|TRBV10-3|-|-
CAISDRAPYGYTF
TGTGCCATCAGTGACAGGGCCCCCTATGGCTACACCTTC
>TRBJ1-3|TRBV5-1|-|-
CASSLEGNSGNTIYF
TGCGCCAGCAGCTTGGAGGGGAACTCTGGAAACACCATATATTTT
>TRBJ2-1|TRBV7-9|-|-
CASSLMGVGGANEQFF
TGTGCCAGCAGCTTAATGGGGGTAGGAGGGGCCAATGAGCAGTTCTTC
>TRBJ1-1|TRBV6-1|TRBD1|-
CASSPDRANTEAFF
TGTGCCAGCAGCCCCGACAGGGCGAACACTGAAGCTTTCTTT
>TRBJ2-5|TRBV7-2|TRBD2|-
CASSLSGGQQETQYF
TGTGCCAGCAGCTTAAGCGGGGGGCAGCAAGAGACCCAGTACTTC
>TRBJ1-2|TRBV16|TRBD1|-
CASSQLTGTVGSGYTF
TGTGCCAGCAGCCAGCTGACAGGGACGGTAGGAAGTGGCTACACCTTC
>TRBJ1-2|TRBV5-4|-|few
CASSLGLSNYGYTF
TGTGCCAGCAGCTTGGGACTCTCTAACTATGGCTACACCTTC
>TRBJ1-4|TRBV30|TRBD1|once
CAWSAGGGLTNEKLFF
TGTGCCTGGAGTGCAGGGGGTGGTTTAACTAATGAAAAACTGTTTTTT
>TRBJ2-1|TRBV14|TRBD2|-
CASSHPGLARYNEQFF
TGTGCCAGCAGCCACCCGGGACTAGCGAGGTACAATGAGCAGTTCTTC
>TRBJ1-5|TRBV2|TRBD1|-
CASTLTGDSNQPQHF
TGTGCCAGCACACTGACAGGGGATAGCAATCAGCCCCAGCATTTT
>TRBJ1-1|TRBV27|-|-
CASSFTTLSINTEAFF
TGTGCCAGCAGTTTCACTACCCTCTCGATAAACACTGAAGCTTTCTTT
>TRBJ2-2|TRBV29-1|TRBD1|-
CSGRDSNTGELFF
TGCAGCGGTCGGGACAGCAACACCGGGGAGCTGTTTTTT
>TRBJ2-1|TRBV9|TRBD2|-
CASSVEGTSGRAHNEQFF
TGTGCCAGCAGCGTAGAAGGGACTAGCGGGAGGGCCCACAATGAGCAGTTCTTC
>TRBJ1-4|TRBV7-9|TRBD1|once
CSGSGTGEKLFF
TGTTCCGGTTCCGGGACAGGGGAAAAACTGTTTTTT
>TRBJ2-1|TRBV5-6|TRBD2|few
CASSLYPGGGNEQFF
TGTGCCAGCAGCTTGTATCCGGGAGGGGGGAATGAGCAGTTCTTC
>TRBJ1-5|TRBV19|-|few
CASSIGLGLGSYQPQHF
TGTGCCAGTAGTATAGGCCTCGGACTGGGGAGTTACCAGCCCCAGCATTTT
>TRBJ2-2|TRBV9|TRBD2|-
CASSMRTSGSGGELFF
TGTGCCAGCAGCATGCGGACTAGCGGGAGTGGCGGGGAGCTGTTTTTT
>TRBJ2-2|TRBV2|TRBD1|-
CASSEIRGWAGELFF
TGTGCCAGCAGTGAAATCAGGGGGTGGGCCGGGGAGCTGTTTTTT
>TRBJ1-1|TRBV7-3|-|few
CASSRDSTEAFF
TGTGCCAGCAGCCGAGACAGCACTGAAGCTTTCTTT
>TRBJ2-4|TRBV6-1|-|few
CASSPPQYPNIQYF
TGTGCCAGCAGTCCCCCTCAGTACCCTAACATTCAGTACTTC
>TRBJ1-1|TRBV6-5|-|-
CASSYSQAPNTEAFF
TGTGCCAGCAGTTACTCCCAGGCCCCGAACACTGAAGCTTTCTTT
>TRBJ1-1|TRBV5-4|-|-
CASIRETEAFF
TGTGCCAGCATTCGTGAGACTGAAGCTTTCTTT
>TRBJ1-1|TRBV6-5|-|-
CASKTQENTEAFF
TGTGCCAGCAAAACACAGGAGAACACTGAAGCTTTCTTT
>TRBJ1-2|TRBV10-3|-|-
CAISESWARVYGYTF
TGTGCCATCAGTGAGTCCTGGGCGAGGGTCTATGGCTACACCTTC
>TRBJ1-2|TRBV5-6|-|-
CASSFTQKSYGYTF
TGTGCCAGCAGCTTTACGCAAAAGAGCTATGGCTACACCTTC
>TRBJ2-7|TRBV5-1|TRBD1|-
CASSFGTGSPYEQYF
TGCGCCAGCAGCTTTGGGACAGGTTCACCCTACGAGCAGTACTTC
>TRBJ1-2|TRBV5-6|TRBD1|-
CASSLDRGANYGYTF
TGTGCCAGCAGCTTGGACAGGGGCGCTAACTATGGCTACACCTTC
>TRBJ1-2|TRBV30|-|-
CAWSGQGAITF
TGTGCCTGGAGTGGTCAGGGTGCGATCACCTTC
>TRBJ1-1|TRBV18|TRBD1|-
CASSPGRGGRTEAFF
TGTGCCAGCTCACCAGGAAGAGGGGGCCGTACTGAAGCTTTCTTT
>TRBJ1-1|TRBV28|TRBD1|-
CASSLFPGQGLKAFF
TGTGCCAGCAGTTTATTCCCTGGACAGGGCCTGAAAGCTTTCTTT
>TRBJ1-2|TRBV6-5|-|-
CASSPNSQAGYTF
TGTGCCAGCAGCCCTAATTCTCAGGCCGGCTACACCTTC
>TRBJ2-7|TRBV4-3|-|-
CASSQQGDEQYF
TGCGCCAGCAGCCAACAGGGTGACGAGCAGTACTTC
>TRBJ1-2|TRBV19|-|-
CASSPGQDNGYTF
TGTGCCAGTAGTCCCGGACAAGACAATGGCTACACCTTC
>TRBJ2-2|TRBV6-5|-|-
CASKGGVNTGELFF
TGTGCCAGCAAAGGGGGGGTGAACACCGGGGAGCTGTTTTTT
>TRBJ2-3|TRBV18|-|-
CASSPPSVTGDTQYF
TGTGCCAGCTCACCACCAAGCGTTACCGGGGATACGCAGTATTTT
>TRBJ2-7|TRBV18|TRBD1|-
CASSTGQGSGYEQYF
TGTGCCAGCTCAACTGGACAGGGTAGTGGCTACGAGCAGTACTTC
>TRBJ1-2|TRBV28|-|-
CASSSPQGINYGYTF
TGTGCCAGCAGTTCCCCCCAGGGAATAAACTATGGCTACACCTTC
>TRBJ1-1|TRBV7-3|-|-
CASSLGPGMNTEAFF
TGTGCCAGCAGCTTAGGGCCGGGGATGAACACTGAAGCTTTCTTT
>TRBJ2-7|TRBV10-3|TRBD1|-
CAITDGQGLYEQYF
TGTGCCATCACCGACGGACAGGGATTATACGAGCAGTACTTC
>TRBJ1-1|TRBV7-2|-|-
CASSSGAGPLGAFF
TGTGCCAGCAGCTCTGGGGCAGGGCCCCTGGGGGCTTTCTTT
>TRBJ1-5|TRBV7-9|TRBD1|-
CASSRGQNQPQHF
TGTGCCAGCAGCCGGGGACAGAATCAGCCCCAGCATTTT
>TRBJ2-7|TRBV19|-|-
CASTKEGYEQYF
TGTGCCAGTACTAAGGAGGGTTACGAGCAGTACTTC